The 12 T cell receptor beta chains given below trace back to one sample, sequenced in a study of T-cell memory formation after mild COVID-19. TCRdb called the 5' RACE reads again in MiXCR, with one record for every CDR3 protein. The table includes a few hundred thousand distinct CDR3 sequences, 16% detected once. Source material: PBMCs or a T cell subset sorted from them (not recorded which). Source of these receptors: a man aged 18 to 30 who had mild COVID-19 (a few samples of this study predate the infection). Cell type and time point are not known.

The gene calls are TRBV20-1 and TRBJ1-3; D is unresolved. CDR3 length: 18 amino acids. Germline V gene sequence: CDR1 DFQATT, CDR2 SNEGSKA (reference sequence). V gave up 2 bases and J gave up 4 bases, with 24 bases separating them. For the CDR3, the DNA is TGCAGTGCTAGACGGACGGGTTGGGCCAGTCATAGGGGAAACACCATATATTTT. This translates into CSARRTGWASHRGNTIYF.

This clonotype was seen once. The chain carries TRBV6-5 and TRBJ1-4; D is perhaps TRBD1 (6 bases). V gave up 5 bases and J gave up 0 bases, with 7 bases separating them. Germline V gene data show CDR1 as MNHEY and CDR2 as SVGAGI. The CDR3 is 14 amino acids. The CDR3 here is CASSDRPTNEKLFF. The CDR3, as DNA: TGTGCCAGCAGTGACAGGCCAACTAATGAAAAACTGTTTTTT.

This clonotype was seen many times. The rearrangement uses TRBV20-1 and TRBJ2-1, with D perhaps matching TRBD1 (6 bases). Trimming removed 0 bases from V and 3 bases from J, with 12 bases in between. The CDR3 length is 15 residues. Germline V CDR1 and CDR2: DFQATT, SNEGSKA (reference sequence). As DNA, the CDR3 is TGCAGTGCTAGAGAAGCGTACAGGGACTACAATGAGCAGTTCTTC. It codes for CSAREAYRDYNEQFF.

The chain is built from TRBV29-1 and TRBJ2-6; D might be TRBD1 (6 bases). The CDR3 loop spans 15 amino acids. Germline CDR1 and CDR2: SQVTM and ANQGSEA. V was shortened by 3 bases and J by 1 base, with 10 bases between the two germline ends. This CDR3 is CSVEGTPSGANVLTF. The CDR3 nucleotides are TGCAGCGTTGAGGGGACACCGTCTGGGGCCAACGTCCTGACTTTC.

The CDR3 sequence is CSSRVAGVYNEQFF. CDR3 DNA: TGCAGCTCCCGCGTAGCGGGGGTCTACAATGAGCAGTTCTTC. The chain carries TRBV29-1 and TRBJ2-1, with TRBD2 matching 9 bases. The CDR3 covers 14 residues. The germline V gene has CDR1 SQVTM and CDR2 ANQGSEA. With V trimmed by 8 bases and J by 3 bases, 8 bases remained unmatched.

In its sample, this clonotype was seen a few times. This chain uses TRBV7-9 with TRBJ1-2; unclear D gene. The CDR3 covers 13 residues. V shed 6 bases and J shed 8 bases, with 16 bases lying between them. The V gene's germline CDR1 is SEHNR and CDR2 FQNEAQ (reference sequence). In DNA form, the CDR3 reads TGTGCCAGCAGTCCCGGTTCCCTGGGGGGCTACACCTTC. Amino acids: CASSPGSLGGYTF.

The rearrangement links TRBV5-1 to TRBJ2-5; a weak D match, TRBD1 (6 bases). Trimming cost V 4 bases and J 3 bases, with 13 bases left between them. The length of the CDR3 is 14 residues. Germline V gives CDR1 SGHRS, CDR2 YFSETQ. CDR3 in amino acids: CASSPWTEEETQYF. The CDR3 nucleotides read TGCGCCAGCAGCCCTTGGACAGAGGAAGAGACCCAGTACTTC. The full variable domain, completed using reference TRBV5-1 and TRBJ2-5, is KAGVTQTPRYLIKTRGQQVTLSCSPISGHRSVSWYQQTPGQGLQFLFEYFSETQRNKGNFPGRFSGRQFSNSRSEMNVSTLELGDSALYLCASSPWTEEETQYFGPGTRLLVL.

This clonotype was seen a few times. Written as DNA, the CDR3 is TGCGCCAGCAGCCAAGGGGGCAGCGGGCGCACCGGGGAGCTGTTTTTT. Protein sequence: CASSQGGSGRTGELFF. This chain joins TRBV4-1 and TRBJ2-2; tentatively, D is TRBD2 (6 bases). CDR1 is MGHRA and CDR2 is YSYEKL in the germline V gene. V lost 1 base, J lost 4 bases, and 13 bases lay in between. CDR3 length equals 16 residues.

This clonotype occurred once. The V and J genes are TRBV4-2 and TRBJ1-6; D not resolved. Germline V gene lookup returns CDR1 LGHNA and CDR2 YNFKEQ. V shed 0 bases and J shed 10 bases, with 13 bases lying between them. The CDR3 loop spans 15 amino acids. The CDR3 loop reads CASSQDVGKESPLHF. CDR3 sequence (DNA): TGTGCCAGCAGCCAAGATGTAGGGAAGGAATCACCCCTCCACTTT.

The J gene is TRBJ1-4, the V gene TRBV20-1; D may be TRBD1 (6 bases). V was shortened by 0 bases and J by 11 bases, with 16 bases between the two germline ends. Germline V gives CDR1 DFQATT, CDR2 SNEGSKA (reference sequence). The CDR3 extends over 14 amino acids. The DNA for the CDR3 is TGCAGTGCTAGAGATGGAGGGGGACTGAGGAAACTGTTTTTT. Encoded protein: CSARDGGGLRKLFF.

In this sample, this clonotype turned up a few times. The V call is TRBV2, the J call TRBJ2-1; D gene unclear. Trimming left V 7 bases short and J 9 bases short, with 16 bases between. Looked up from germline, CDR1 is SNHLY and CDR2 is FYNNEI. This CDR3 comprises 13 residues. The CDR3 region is CASILDPPLEQFF. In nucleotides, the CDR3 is TGTGCCAGCATCTTAGATCCGCCGCTTGAGCAGTTCTTC.

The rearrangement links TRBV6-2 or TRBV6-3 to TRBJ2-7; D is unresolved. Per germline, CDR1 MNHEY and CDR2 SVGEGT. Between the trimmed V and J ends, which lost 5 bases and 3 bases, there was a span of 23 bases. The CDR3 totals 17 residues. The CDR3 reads CASSIRTSPPWNYEQYF. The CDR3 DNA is TGTGCCAGCAGTATCCGAACCTCACCCCCTTGGAACTACGAGCAGTACTTC.